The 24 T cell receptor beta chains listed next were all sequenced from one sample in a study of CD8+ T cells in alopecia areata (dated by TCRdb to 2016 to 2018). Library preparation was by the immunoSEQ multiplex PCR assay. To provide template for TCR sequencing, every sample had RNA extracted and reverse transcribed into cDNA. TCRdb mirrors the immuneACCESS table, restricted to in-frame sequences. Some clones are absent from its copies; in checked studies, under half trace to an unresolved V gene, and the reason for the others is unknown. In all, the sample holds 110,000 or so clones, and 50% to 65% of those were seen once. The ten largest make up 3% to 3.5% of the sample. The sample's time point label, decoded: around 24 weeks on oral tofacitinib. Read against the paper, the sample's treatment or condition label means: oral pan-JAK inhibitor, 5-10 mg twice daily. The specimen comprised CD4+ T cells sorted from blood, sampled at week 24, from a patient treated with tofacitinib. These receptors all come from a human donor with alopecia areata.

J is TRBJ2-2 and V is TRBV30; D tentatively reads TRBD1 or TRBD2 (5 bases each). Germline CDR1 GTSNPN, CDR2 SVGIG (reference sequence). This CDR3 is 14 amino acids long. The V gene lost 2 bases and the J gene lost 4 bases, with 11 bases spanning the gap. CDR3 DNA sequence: TGTGCCTGGAGTTTTGGGGGAAGCACCGGGGAGCTGTTTTTT. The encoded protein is CAWSFGGSTGELFF.

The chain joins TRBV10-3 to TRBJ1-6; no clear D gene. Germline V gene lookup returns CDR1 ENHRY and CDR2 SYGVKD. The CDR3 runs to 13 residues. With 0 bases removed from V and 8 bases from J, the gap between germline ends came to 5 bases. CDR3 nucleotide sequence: TGTGCCATCAGTGAGTCGCGGGATTCACCCCTCCACTTT. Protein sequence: CAISESRDSPLHF.

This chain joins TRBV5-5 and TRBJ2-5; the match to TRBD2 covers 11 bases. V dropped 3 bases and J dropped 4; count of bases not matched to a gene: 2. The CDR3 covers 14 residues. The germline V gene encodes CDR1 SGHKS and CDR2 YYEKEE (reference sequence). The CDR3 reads CASSYTSGGETQYF. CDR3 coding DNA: TGTGCCAGCAGCTACACTAGCGGGGGAGAGACCCAGTACTTC.

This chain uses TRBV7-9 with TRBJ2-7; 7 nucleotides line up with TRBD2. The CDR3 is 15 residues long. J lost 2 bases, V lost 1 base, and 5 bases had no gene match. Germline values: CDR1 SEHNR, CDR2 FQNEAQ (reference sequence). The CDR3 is CASSLGASGPYEQYF. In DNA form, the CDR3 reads TGTGCCAGCAGCTTAGGGGCTAGCGGCCCCTACGAGCAGTACTTC.

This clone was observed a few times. The CDR3 sequence is CAWSLGTGYTF. Written as DNA, the CDR3 is TGTGCCTGGAGTTTGGGGACGGGTTACACCTTC. The V and J genes are TRBV30 and TRBJ1-2, with TRBD1 as a possible D gene (5 bases). Germline assignment: CDR1 GTSNPN and CDR2 SVGIG (reference sequence). The CDR3 covers 11 residues. V was shortened by 2 bases and J by 11 bases, with 12 bases between the two germline ends.

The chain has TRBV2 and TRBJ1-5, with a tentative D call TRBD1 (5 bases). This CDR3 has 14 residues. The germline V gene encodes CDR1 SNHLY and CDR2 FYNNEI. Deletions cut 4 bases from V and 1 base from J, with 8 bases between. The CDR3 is CASSGGISNQPQHF. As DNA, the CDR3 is TGTGCCAGCAGTGGGGGGATAAGCAATCAGCCCCAGCATTTT.

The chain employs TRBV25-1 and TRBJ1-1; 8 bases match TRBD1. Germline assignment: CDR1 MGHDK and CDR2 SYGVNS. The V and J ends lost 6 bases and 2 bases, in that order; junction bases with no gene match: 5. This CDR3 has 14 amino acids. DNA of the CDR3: TGTGCCAGCAGAGACAGGGGTTTTAACACTGAAGCTTTCTTT. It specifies CASRDRGFNTEAFF.

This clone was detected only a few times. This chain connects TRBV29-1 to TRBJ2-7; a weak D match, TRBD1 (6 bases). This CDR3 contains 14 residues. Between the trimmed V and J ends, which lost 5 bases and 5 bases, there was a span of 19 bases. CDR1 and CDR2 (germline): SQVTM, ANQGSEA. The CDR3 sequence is CSVRTVDFYDEQYF. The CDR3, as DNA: TGCAGCGTTCGGACAGTCGATTTTTATGACGAGCAGTACTTC.

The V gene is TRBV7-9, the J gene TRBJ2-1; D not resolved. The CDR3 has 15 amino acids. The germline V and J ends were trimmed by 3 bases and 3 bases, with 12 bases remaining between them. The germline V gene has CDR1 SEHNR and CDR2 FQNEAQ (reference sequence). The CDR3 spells CASSFGSSFYNEQFF. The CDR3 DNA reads TGTGCCAGCAGCTTTGGTTCGTCCTTCTACAATGAGCAGTTCTTC.

CDR3 DNA sequence: TGTGCCAGCAGCCAAGATTTCGGCGGGGGGAATCAAGAGACCCAGTACTTC. As protein: CASSQDFGGGNQETQYF. The chain links TRBV4-2 to TRBJ2-5; 8 nucleotides line up with TRBD2. Germline CDR1 LGHNA, CDR2 YNFKEQ. The CDR3 extends over 17 amino acids. V dropped 0 bases and J dropped 2; count of bases not matched to a gene: 8.

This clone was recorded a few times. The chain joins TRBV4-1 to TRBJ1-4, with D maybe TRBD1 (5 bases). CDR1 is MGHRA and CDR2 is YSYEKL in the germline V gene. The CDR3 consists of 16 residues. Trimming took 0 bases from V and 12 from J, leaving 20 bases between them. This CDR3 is CASSQDREGRRRELFF. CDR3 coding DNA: TGCGCCAGCAGCCAAGATCGGGAGGGGAGACGTAGGGAACTGTTTTTT.

CDR3 nucleotide sequence: TGCGCCAGCAGCATCCGCTCTGGGGCCAACGTCCTGACTTTC. It translates to CASSIRSGANVLTF. The genes are TRBV5-1 and TRBJ2-6, with D unresolved. Germline CDR1 reads SGHRS; CDR2 reads YFSETQ. The CDR3 consists of 14 residues. V was cut by 4 bases and J by 0 bases, with 5 bases left in between.

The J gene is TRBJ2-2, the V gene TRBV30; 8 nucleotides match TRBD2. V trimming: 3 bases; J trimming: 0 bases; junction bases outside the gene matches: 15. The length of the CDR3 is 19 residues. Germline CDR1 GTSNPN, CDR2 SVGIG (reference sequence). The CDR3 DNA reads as TGTGCCTGGAGGGGACGAGCCGGGGGGGCCGGTACGAACACCGGGGAGCTGTTTTTT. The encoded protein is CAWRGRAGGAGTNTGELFF. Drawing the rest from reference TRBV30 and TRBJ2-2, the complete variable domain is SQTIHQWPATLVQPVGSPLSLECTVEGTSNPNLYWYRQAAGRGLQLLFYSVGIGQISSEVPQNLSASRPQDRQFILSSKKLLLSDSGFYLCAWRGRAGGAGTNTGELFFGEGSRLTVL.

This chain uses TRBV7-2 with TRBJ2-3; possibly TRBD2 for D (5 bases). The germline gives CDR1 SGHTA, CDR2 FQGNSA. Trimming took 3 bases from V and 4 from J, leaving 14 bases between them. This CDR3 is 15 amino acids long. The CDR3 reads CASSFVGGRSDTQYF. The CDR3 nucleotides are TGTGCCAGCAGCTTTGTGGGCGGGCGCTCAGATACGCAGTATTTT.

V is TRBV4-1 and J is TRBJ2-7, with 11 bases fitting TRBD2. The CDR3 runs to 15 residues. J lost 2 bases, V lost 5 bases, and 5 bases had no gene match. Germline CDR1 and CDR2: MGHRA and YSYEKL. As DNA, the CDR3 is TGCGCCAGCAGCTCCCTAGCGGGGGGACCCTACGAGCAGTACTTC. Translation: CASSSLAGGPYEQYF.

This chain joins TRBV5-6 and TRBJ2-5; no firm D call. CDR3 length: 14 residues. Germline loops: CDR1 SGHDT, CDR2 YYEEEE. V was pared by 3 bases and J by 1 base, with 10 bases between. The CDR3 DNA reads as TGTGCCAGCAGCTGGAGAATGAGCCAAGAGACCCAGTACTTC. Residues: CASSWRMSQETQYF.

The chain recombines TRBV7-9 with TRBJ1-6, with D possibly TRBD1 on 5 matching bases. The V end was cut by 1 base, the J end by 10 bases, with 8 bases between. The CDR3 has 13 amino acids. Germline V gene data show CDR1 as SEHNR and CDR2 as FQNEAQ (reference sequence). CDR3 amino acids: CASSLDGDSPLHF. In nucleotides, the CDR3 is TGTGCCAGCAGCTTAGACGGGGACTCACCCCTCCACTTT.

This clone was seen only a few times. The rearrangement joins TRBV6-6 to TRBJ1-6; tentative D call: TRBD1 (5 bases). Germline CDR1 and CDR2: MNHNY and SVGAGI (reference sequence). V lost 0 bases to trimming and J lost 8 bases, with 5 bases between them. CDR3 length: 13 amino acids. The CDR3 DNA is TGTGCCAGCAGTTACTCGGGGGATTCACCCCTCCACTTT. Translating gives CASSYSGDSPLHF.

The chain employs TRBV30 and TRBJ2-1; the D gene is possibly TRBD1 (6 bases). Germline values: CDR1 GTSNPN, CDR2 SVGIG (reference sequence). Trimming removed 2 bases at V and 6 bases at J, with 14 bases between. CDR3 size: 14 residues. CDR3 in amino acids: CAWSRGTGPNEQFF. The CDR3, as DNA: TGTGCCTGGAGTAGGGGTACAGGGCCCAATGAGCAGTTCTTC.

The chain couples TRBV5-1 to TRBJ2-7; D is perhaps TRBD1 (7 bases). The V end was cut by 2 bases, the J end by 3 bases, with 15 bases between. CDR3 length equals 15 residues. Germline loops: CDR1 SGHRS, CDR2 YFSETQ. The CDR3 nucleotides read TGCGCCAGCAGCTTCACAGGAGGGGGCTACTACGAGCAGTACTTC. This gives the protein CASSFTGGGYYEQYF. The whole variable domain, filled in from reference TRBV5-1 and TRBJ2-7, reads KAGVTQTPRYLIKTRGQQVTLSCSPISGHRSVSWYQQTPGQGLQFLFEYFSETQRNKGNFPGRFSGRQFSNSRSEMNVSTLELGDSALYLCASSFTGGGYYEQYFGPGTRLTVT.

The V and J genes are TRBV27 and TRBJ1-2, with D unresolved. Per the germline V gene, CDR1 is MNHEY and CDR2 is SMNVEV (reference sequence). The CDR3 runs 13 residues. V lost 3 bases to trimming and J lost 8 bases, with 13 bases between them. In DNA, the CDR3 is TGTGCCAGCAGTTTCGGAGGGAGTCGAGGCTACACCTTC. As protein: CASSFGGSRGYTF.

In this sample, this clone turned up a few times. Here the CDR3 reads CASSSHRGLRGNQPQHF. CDR3 bases: TGTGCCAGTAGTTCCCACAGGGGGCTTAGGGGCAATCAGCCCCAGCATTTT. The chain employs TRBV19 and TRBJ1-5, with TRBD1 matching over 9 bases. The length of the CDR3 is 17 residues. Germline CDR1 is LNHDA and CDR2 is SQIVND (reference sequence). V shed 5 bases, J shed 2 bases, and the junction held 10 bases outside the gene matches.

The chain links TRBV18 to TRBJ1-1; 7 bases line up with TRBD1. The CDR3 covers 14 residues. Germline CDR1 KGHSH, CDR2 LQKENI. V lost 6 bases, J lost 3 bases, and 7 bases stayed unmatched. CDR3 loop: CASSRYRGDTEAFF. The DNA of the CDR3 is TGTGCCAGCTCCCGGTACAGGGGTGACACTGAAGCTTTCTTT.

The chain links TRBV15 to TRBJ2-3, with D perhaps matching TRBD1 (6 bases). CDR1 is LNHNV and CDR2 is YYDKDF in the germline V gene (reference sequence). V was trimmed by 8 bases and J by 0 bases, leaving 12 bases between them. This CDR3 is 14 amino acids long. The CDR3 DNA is TGTGCCACCGGGCGGACAGTGAGCACAGATACGCAGTATTTT. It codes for CATGRTVSTDTQYF.